These 20 T cell receptor beta chains were sequenced from one sample in a study of early T cells in non-severe SARS-CoV-2 infection. TCRdb passed the 5' RACE reads through MiXCR, listing each CDR3 protein once. This table holds around 60,000 distinct CDR3 sequences, roughly an eighth found once. The sequenced sample consisted of whole blood. These receptor sequences come from an adult who was a healthcare worker with PCR-confirmed SARS-CoV-2 infection or an uninfected control (not recorded which).

The CDR3 loop reads CSASSGGAESYNEQFF. The CDR3 nucleotides are TGCAGTGCTTCAAGCGGGGGGGCTGAATCCTACAATGAGCAGTTCTTC. The chain uses TRBV20-1 and TRBJ2-1; 10 positions match TRBD2. Germline loops: CDR1 DFQATT, CDR2 SNEGSKA (reference sequence). The trim removed 5 bases at V and 1 base at J, leaving 8 bases unmatched. The CDR3 spans 16 residues.

The CDR3, as DNA: TGTGCCAGCAGTCTGCCGACCGAAAATGAGCAGTTCTTC. Translated, it gives CASSLPTENEQFF. The chain combines TRBV28 with TRBJ2-1; D unclear. V was trimmed by 5 bases and J by 7 bases, leaving 12 bases between them. Germline CDR1 and CDR2: MDHEN and SYDVKM. This CDR3 spans 13 amino acids.

This clonotype was counted many times. This chain joins TRBV12-2 and TRBJ2-7. TRBV12-2 is deemed a pseudogene. CDR3 length: 12 amino acids. The CDR3 loop reads CARTLMTWEQYF. The CDR3 DNA sequence: TGTGCAAGAACGCTCATGACGTGGGAGCAGTACTTC.

For this clonotype: Given a much more abundant clone one base away, this may be a read error. This chain links TRBV9 with TRBJ2-1, with TRBD1 matching over 8 bases. Per the germline V gene, CDR1 is SGDLS and CDR2 is YYNGEE. This CDR3 comprises 13 residues. The V and J ends lost 3 bases and 11 bases, in that order; junction bases with no gene match: 7. The CDR3 loop reads CASSADRVPKQFF. The CDR3 DNA follows: TGTGCCAGCAGCGCGGACAGGGTGCCGAAGCAGTTCTTC.

The chain is built from TRBV29-1 and TRBJ1-3; D ambiguous. There are 14 residues in the CDR3. Germline assignment: CDR1 SQVTM and CDR2 ANQGSEA. V was pared by 4 bases and J by 0 bases, with 10 bases between. CDR3 protein: CSVGEIPSGNTIYF. Written as DNA, the CDR3 is TGCAGCGTTGGAGAGATTCCCTCTGGAAACACCATATATTTT.

This clonotype appeared a few times. DNA of the CDR3: TGTGCCAGCAGCTTAAAGGGCAGGACCTCTGGAAACACCATATATTTT. This encodes CASSLKGRTSGNTIYF. The rearrangement joins TRBV7-2 to TRBJ1-3; no firm D call. CDR1 and CDR2 from the germline V gene are SGHTA and FQGNSA. The CDR3 spans 16 residues. V gave up 2 bases and J gave up 0 bases, with 11 bases separating them.

This clonotype was recorded a few times. This chain links TRBV21-1 with TRBJ2-7. TRBV21-1 is given as a pseudogene. The CDR3 has 12 residues. In DNA form, the CDR3 reads TGTGCCAGCAGCAAAGAGAGCTACGAGCAGTACTTC. It yields the protein CASSKESYEQYF.

This clonotype was detected many times. The CDR3 spells CASSYSNTGAGYTF. Written as DNA, the CDR3 is TGTGCCAGCAGTTACTCGAACACGGGGGCCGGCTACACCTTC. This chain connects TRBV6-6 to TRBJ1-2; D might be TRBD1 (6 bases). The CDR3 has 14 residues. Trimming cost V 0 bases and J 8 bases, with 13 bases left between them. Per germline, CDR1 MNHNY and CDR2 SVGAGI (reference sequence).

This clonotype was counted a few times. The chain joins TRBV6-4 to TRBJ2-3, with TRBD2 matching over 7 bases. The CDR3 covers 15 residues. Unmatched junction bases numbered 2, after V lost 2 bases and J lost 0 bases. Germline V lookup: CDR1 MRHNA, CDR2 SNTAGT. For the CDR3, the DNA is TGTGCCAGCAGTGACCCGACTAGCAGCACAGATACGCAGTATTTT. This gives the protein CASSDPTSSTDTQYF.

V gene TRBV11-2 combines with J gene TRBJ2-7, with D perhaps matching TRBD1 (5 bases). The CDR3 is 12 amino acids. Germline-derived CDR1 and CDR2 are SGHAT and FQNNGV. With 5 bases removed from V and 3 bases from J, the gap between germline ends came to 8 bases. The CDR3 DNA follows: TGTGCCAGCAGCGCCGACAGCTACGAGCAGTACTTC. Its protein is CASSADSYEQYF. The entire variable domain, with the rest obtained from reference TRBV11-2 and TRBJ2-7, is as follows: EAGVAQSPRYKIIEKRQSVAFWCNPISGHATLYWYQQILGQGPKLLIQFQNNGVVDDSQLPKDRFSAERLKGVDSTLKIQPAKLEDSAVYLCASSADSYEQYFGPGTRLTVT.

This clonotype was seen a few times. This rearrangement joins TRBV9 to TRBJ2-1; 8 bases map to TRBD1. V gave up 4 bases and J gave up 4 bases; unmatched junction bases: 4. Germline V gives CDR1 SGDLS, CDR2 YYNGEE. This CDR3 is built from 14 residues. The CDR3 DNA reads as TGTGCCAGCAGCCCTAACAGGGGGTACAATGAGCAGTTCTTC. It yields the protein CASSPNRGYNEQFF. Together with reference TRBV9 and TRBJ2-1, the CDR3 gives the full variable domain: DSGVTQTPKHLITATGQRVTLRCSPRSGDLSVYWYQQSLDQGLQFLIQYYNGEERAKGNILERFSAQQFPDLHSELNLSSLELGDSALYFCASSPNRGYNEQFFGPGTRLTVL.

The genes are TRBV27 and TRBJ2-1; 11 positions agree with TRBD2. The CDR3 is made up of 15 amino acids. CDR1 is MNHEY, CDR2 SMNVEV, per germline (reference sequence). V shed 8 bases and J 1 base; nucleotides not matched to a gene: 4. The CDR3 loop is CASSIAGGSYNEQFF. The CDR3 DNA sequence: TGTGCCAGCTCCATAGCGGGAGGGTCCTACAATGAGCAGTTCTTC.

This clonotype was counted between two and nine times. The chain recombines TRBV7-9 with TRBJ1-1; unclear D gene. CDR3 size: 13 residues. V shed 3 bases and J shed 6 bases, with 11 bases lying between them. In germline, CDR1 is SEHNR, CDR2 FQNEAQ (reference sequence). The CDR3 reads CASSFAKGAEAFF. The CDR3 nucleotides read TGTGCCAGCAGCTTCGCTAAAGGTGCTGAAGCTTTCTTT.

This clonotype came up a few times. The chain links TRBV4-2 to TRBJ2-7; 9 bases are a match to TRBD1. CDR3 length: 15 amino acids. V lost 0 bases, J lost 4 bases, and 4 bases stayed unmatched. Germline CDR1 LGHNA, CDR2 YNFKEQ. CDR3 bases: TGTGCCAGCAGCCAAGATCCCGGGACAGGGTACGAGCAGTACTTC. Its protein product is CASSQDPGTGYEQYF.

V gene TRBV7-3 combines with J gene TRBJ2-3, with 7 nucleotides matching TRBD2. Trimming at V came to 2 bases and at J to 2 bases, leaving 7 bases not matched to a gene. This CDR3 spans 16 amino acids. CDR1 SGHTA and CDR2 FQGTGA come from the germline V gene. The CDR3 is CASSLSSSGDTDTQYF. For the CDR3, the DNA is TGTGCCAGCAGCTTATCGTCCAGCGGGGACACAGATACGCAGTATTTT.

This clonotype was counted many times. The CDR3 coding sequence is TGCAGTGCTAGAGTGAGGGATAATTCACCCCTCCACTTT. Its translation: CSARVRDNSPLHF. The V call is TRBV20-1, the J call TRBJ1-6; D ambiguous. Deletions cut 1 base from V and 5 bases from J, with 6 bases between. CDR3 length equals 13 residues. Per the germline V gene, CDR1 is DFQATT and CDR2 is SNEGSKA (reference sequence).

At least ten counts were recorded for this clonotype. The chain joins TRBV5-1 to TRBJ2-7, with 11 bases matching TRBD1. The V gene end was trimmed by 3 bases and the J gene end by 4 bases; junction bases not matched to a gene: 6. The germline V gene encodes CDR1 SGHRS and CDR2 YFSETQ. CDR3 size: 15 residues. CDR3 nucleotide sequence: TGCGCCAGCAGCTCACCGGGACAGGGGGAGTACGAGCAGTACTTC. It specifies CASSSPGQGEYEQYF.

This clonotype appeared a few times. The rearrangement joins TRBV7-2 to TRBJ2-7, with 9 positions matching TRBD1. Trimming cost V 4 bases and J 5 bases; bases outside gene matches: 9. Germline V gene lookup returns CDR1 SGHTA and CDR2 FQGNSA. The CDR3 is 15 residues long. CDR3 residues: CASSSDRDRAHEQYF. In DNA, the CDR3 is TGTGCCAGCAGCTCAGACCGGGACAGGGCTCACGAGCAGTACTTC.

Notes on this clonotype: This may stem from a read error, because a much larger clone lies one nucleotide away. CDR3 nucleotides: TGTGCCAGCAGCTCCTGGTGGAATACGCAGTATTTT. Translation: CASSSWWNTQYF. The rearrangement uses TRBV5-4 and TRBJ2-3; D is unresolved. V lost 3 bases, J lost 7 bases, and 9 bases lay in between. CDR3 length: 12 amino acids. Germline loops: CDR1 SGHNT, CDR2 YYREEE (reference sequence).

V gene TRBV12-3 or TRBV12-4 combines with J gene TRBJ2-5, with 9 bases that match TRBD2. Germline trimming cut 0 bases from V and 1 base from J; bases unmatched to any gene: 0. The CDR3 consists of 15 residues. CDR3 sequence reads: CASSLAGLAQETQYF. CDR3 DNA: TGTGCCAGCAGTTTAGCGGGACTAGCCCAAGAGACCCAGTACTTC.